The entry that follows covers one TCR beta chain sequence. What it binds is not known. Primers included in the PCR were 60 Vbeta and 13 Jbeta primers. The repertoire was sequenced with immunoSEQ multiplex PCR; TCRdb's copy has only in-frame clones and lacks some. Of some 69,000 clones listed, 65% to 70% were seen once; the top ten hold 12% to 15%. These data come from a study of cytomegalovirus exposure and HLA in healthy donors. Whole-study context: For the roughly 390 genotyped donors, approximately 82% fell within the Caucasian-associated ancestry cluster.

The junction had 3 bases not matched to a gene; V was cut back by 4 bases and J by 4 bases. The CDR3 contains 14 residues. The germline V gene encodes CDR1 SGHTA and CDR2 FQGNSA. General study results and limits: A later analysis found that most CMV-associated TCR beta chains appeared HLA-restricted. Follow-up analysis later connected one missense variant in DCLRE1C with trimming of TCR beta V- and J-genes. The authors listed 180 or so TCR beta chains as cytomegalovirus-associated.

The sequenced material came from PBMCs. The source of this sequence is a male donor in good health and CMV-seropositive. The V and J genes are TRBV7-2 and TRBJ2-3, with TRBD1 matching over 9 bases. CDR3 sequence (DNA): TGTGCCAGCAGCTCCCGGGACAGGGCAGATACGCAGTATTTT. This translates into CASSSRDRADTQYF.